This record concerns one T cell receptor (beta chain) sequence. This clone was observed a few times. The antigen it binds to is not known. There are no base qualities to consult, and no much larger clone falls within one base. What this sample's time point label stands for: pretreatment peripheral blood. The cohort comprised more than 25 patients with locally advanced or metastatic urothelial carcinoma treated at Memorial Sloan Kettering on a trial protocol. Peripheral blood mononuclear cells were collected from each patient pretreatment and during treatment, giving between 1 and 8 total time points per patient. The Qiagen DNeasy Blood extraction kit was used to purify genomic DNA from total PBMCs and tumor samples. PBMCs were collected pretreatment and during treatment and were isolated and stored as previously described. Each PCR received spiked-in synthetic TCR analog templates so that absolute template abundance could be estimated from read counts. TCRbeta CDR3 regions were amplified from genomic DNA with bias-controlled V and J gene primers using the immunoSEQ assay. Rearranged TCRbeta segments were sequenced at approximately 20X coverage. Under the source paper's analysis protocol: Clustering was used to correct sequencing errors, and CDR3s were annotated against IMGT so that V, D and J genes could be assigned. Only productive TCRbeta rearrangements were used in downstream analyses, excluding out-of-frame or stop-codon sequences. Clonality was calculated as one minus the Shannon entropy normalized by the log of the number of unique productive sequences. Clones differing between time points or between blood and tumor were identified by Fisher's exact test with Benjamini-Hochberg correction at adjusted p below 0.01. This immuneACCESS table, as held by TCRdb, lists in-frame sequences with V and J called but not all clones. Of the missing ones, under half trace to an unresolved V gene in checked studies; the others have no known cause. V, J and clone size are taken as reported in that table, and D and trimming were inferred from the DNA itself. This sample comprises roughly 63,000 clones, under 90% of them detected only once. Of the sample, 2.5% to 4% is held by the ten largest clones.

This record belongs to a study of PD-L1 blockade in urothelial cancer (dated by TCRdb to the late 2010s). For the study in its entirety: Every patient began therapy around 2014 and was given atezolizumab 1,200 mg intravenously every 3 weeks. Pretreatment tumor samples, along with matched peripheral blood collected serially before and after atezolizumab treatment, underwent TCR sequencing. Twenty-nine patients had pretreatment blood TCR-seq, about 25 had at least one posttreatment blood collection, and about 25 had tumor TCR-seq. An ECOG performance status of 0 or 1 was recorded for the patients, and 0 to 3 prior chemotherapy regimens had been received by the patients. About 90% of the 29 patients were identified as males with urothelial cancer of bladder origin, and a prior smoking history was reported by 18 of 29 patients. Whole exome sequencing and RNA sequencing of pretreatment tumors were performed alongside TCR sequencing in the same patients. An exploratory multi-omic analysis was conducted of the somatic, immune and clinical correlates of response to PD-L1 blockade with atezolizumab in urothelial cancer. Blood samples were analyzed at 3 weeks after treatment start (second dose) and at 6 weeks after treatment start. Durable clinical benefit meant progression-free survival longer than 6 months, and TCR features were also tested against progression-free and overall survival. Blood samples gave median yields of about 150,000 T cells and some 84,000 unique TCRs, along with a median clonality of about 0.084. Durable clinical benefit was achieved by nine patients but not by the remaining 20. Here is what the overall study found, with its caveats: Improved progression-free and overall survival was associated with having pretreatment peripheral blood TCR clonality below the median. Because of the small sample size (n ≈ 29) and the many exploratory analyses performed, the results are intended to be regarded as hypothesis-generating. Patients with durable benefit showed greater expansion of tumor-associated TCR clones in peripheral blood 3 weeks after starting treatment (n = 22, p = 0.022).

Reading the germline V gene (reference sequence) gives CDR1 WNHNN and CDR2 SYGVQD. From the cysteine up to the phenylalanine, the CDR3 has a length of 14 residues. Only the CDR3 region is kept as DNA, spanning 42 bases read in frame from base 1. Trimming accounts for 1 base at V and 7 bases at J, while the number of junction bases matched to no gene is 2. The V and J genes are TRBV10-1 and TRBJ2-1, with 9 central nucleotides matching TRBD2. This clonotype was obtained from a man between 65 and 85 years old with urothelial cancer. The starting material was PBMCs, obtained around atezolizumab (anti-PD-L1) treatment. The nucleotide sequence is TGCGCCAGCAGTGAGTTGCGGGAGGGAAATGAGCAGTTCTTC. It translates to CASSELREGNEQFF.